This T cell receptor beta chain was obtained from a study of T-cell memory formation after mild COVID-19. One entry per CDR3 protein results from TCRdb running MiXCR on the 5' RACE reads. The data hold hundreds of thousands of distinct CDR3 sequences, with 24% observed a single time. CDR1 SQVTM and CDR2 ANQGSEA come from the germline V gene. With V trimmed by 7 bases and J by 4 bases, 6 bases remained unmatched. This CDR3 is 13 amino acids long. The receptor was isolated from an adult woman who had mild COVID-19 (a few samples of this study predate the infection). Cell type and time point are not known. This rearrangement joins TRBV29-1 to TRBJ2-7; 11 bases are a match to TRBD1. The sample consisted of PBMCs or a T cell subset sorted from them (not recorded which). The CDR3 DNA follows: TGCAGCGCTAAGGACAGGGGGCCGTACGAGCAGTACTTC. Protein: CSAKDRGPYEQYF.